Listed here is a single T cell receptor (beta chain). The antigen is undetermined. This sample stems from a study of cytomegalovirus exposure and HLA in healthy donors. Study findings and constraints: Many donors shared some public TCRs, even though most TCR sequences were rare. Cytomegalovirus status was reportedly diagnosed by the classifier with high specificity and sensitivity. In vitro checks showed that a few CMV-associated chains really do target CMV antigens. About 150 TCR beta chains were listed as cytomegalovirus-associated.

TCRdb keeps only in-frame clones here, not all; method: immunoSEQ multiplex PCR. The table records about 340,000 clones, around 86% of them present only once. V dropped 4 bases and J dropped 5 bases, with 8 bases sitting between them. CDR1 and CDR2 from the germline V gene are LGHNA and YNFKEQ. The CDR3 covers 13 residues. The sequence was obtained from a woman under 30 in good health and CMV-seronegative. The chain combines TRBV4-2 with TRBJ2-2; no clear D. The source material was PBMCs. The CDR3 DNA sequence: TGTGCCAGCAGCCCCTCTTTAACCGGGGAGCTGTTTTTT. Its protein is CASSPSLTGELFF.